Given below is one T cell receptor (beta chain) in context. The length of the CDR3 is 15 residues. The germline CDR1 and CDR2 sequences are SGHTA and FQGNSA. With 0 bases removed from V and 4 bases from J, the gap between germline ends came to 9 bases. These data are taken from a study of blood T cell repertoires in COVID-19. Study information: Sites in the United States, Italy and Spain provided acute and convalescent COVID-19 samples. The analysed material was cDNA or gDNA that came from T cells, B-cell-depleted T cells, or PBMCs.

Study processing details: It was from reference gene primer amplification that nucleated cell counts were estimated. Here immunoSEQ multiplex PCR was the method, and the copy in TCRdb shows in-frame clones only, minus some. From that table come the V and J calls and clone size; the DNA was used to work out D and trimming. The repertoire holds under 300,000 clones, about four fifths seen once, with approximately 3.5% in the top ten. The sequenced sample consisted of peripheral blood. The sequence derives from a woman between 18 and 29 years old with acute or convalescent COVID-19. The chain is built from TRBV7-2 and TRBJ2-2; TRBD1 might be the D (5 bases). This chain's CDR3 is CASSLAGARTGELFF. The CDR3 coding sequence is TGTGCCAGCAGCTTAGCAGGGGCGCGCACCGGGGAGCTGTTTTTT.